This TCR beta chain is drawn from a study of shared clonotypes between healthy human individuals. Study-wide points: Relative to their counterparts shared across all four donors, non-shared clonotypes exhibited diminished generation probabilities. What rarefaction showed was incomplete sorted-subset sequencing despite large depth. Estimated richness values were generally larger in naive subsets than in memory subsets.

The data were produced by immunoSEQ multiplex PCR, yet TCRdb's version contains in-frame clones alone and is incomplete. Of roughly 2 million clones listed, approximately 94% are singletons. Naive CD8 cells lacked CD45RO and underwent positive selection for CCR7, leaving out terminally differentiated effector memory CD45RA+ cells. The study enrolled healthy HIV-negative adults without recent acute infections or vaccinations as donors. After removal of 4 bases from V and 4 bases from J, the junction contained 13 bases not matched to a gene. This CDR3 has 17 amino acids. Germline CDR1 and CDR2: MGHRA and YSYEKL. As concerns this clone: As yet, its antigen is unknown. The conserved closing phenylalanine or tryptophan is absent in this CDR3, likely reflecting a read error.

The receptor comes from a man aged 18 to 35 in good health. Sequenced: naive CD8+ T cells sorted from blood. The chain links TRBV4-1 to TRBJ1-5; 7 bases agree with TRBD1. The CDR3 is CASSLLPGGLGNQPQHL. The CDR3 DNA reads as TGCGCCAGCAGCCTCCTACCAGGGGGGTTAGGGAATCAGCCCCAGCATCTT.